The 19 T cell receptor beta chains presented below share a single source sample, sequenced in a study of chemoradiotherapy in HPV16-positive cancers. Data came from immunoSEQ multiplex PCR; TCRdb stores just in-frame clones and leaves some out. The table includes roughly 70,000 clones, 88% detected once. Material: blood, obtained from a patient who underwent chemoradiotherapy. The receptor source for this set is a human donor with HPV-associated anogenital cancer.

The genes are TRBV10-3 and TRBJ2-2; 7 bases map to TRBD1. The germline CDR1 and CDR2 sequences are ENHRY and SYGVKD. This CDR3 comprises 16 residues. Losses at the gene ends were 6 bases for V and 1 base for J; bases not matched to a gene: 8. The CDR3 bases are TGTGCCATCAGAGACCCCAGGGGGATGAACACCGGGGAGCTGTTTTTT. It yields the protein CAIRDPRGMNTGELFF.

V is TRBV29-1 and J is TRBJ1-1; D is possibly TRBD1 (6 bases). Germline CDR1 is SQVTM and CDR2 is ANQGSEA. The CDR3 is made up of 15 amino acids. V lost 3 bases, J lost 6 bases, and 20 bases lay in between. CDR3 sequence (DNA): TGCAGCGTTGAGGTCCCGAGGACAGTGGCACCTGAAGCTTTCTTT. It yields the protein CSVEVPRTVAPEAFF. Together with reference TRBV29-1 and TRBJ1-1, the CDR3 gives the full variable domain: SAVISQKPSRDICQRGTSLTIQCQVDSQVTMMFWYRQQPGQSLTLIATANQGSEATYESGFVIDKFPISRPNLTFSTLTVSNMSPEDSSIYLCSVEVPRTVAPEAFFGQGTRLTVV.

J is TRBJ2-7 and V is TRBV6-5; TRBD1 agrees at 9 bases. V was pared by 6 bases and J by 7 bases, with 10 bases of the junction left unmatched. The length of the CDR3 is 14 residues. The germline CDR1 and CDR2 sequences are MNHEY and SVGAGI. The CDR3 protein is CASRFGQGTREQYF. As DNA, the CDR3 is TGTGCCAGCAGATTCGGACAGGGGACTCGTGAGCAGTACTTC.

Concerning this clone itself: This CDR3 is also generated by other DNA sequences in the sample. The chain carries TRBV11-2 and TRBJ2-4, with D unclear. Trimming left V 4 bases short and J 0 bases short, with 7 bases between. This CDR3 region has 14 residues. Germline CDR1 is SGHAT and CDR2 is FQNNGV. CDR3 DNA sequence: TGTGCCAGCAGCTCCCGCTTAGCCAAAAACATTCAGTACTTC. Its translation is CASSSRLAKNIQYF.

CDR3 sequence: CASSPGLAGVLSDTQYF. In DNA, the CDR3 is TGTGCCAGCTCACCCGGACTAGCGGGAGTATTGAGTGATACGCAGTATTTT. The rearrangement uses TRBV18 and TRBJ2-3; 13 bases map to TRBD2. In germline, CDR1 is KGHSH, CDR2 LQKENI. This CDR3 region has 17 residues. Germline trimming cut 3 bases from V and 6 bases from J; bases unmatched to any gene: 9.

The V call is TRBV5-4, the J call TRBJ2-3; 9 positions agree with TRBD2. This CDR3 is 16 amino acids long. The junction had 10 bases not matched to a gene; V was cut back by 4 bases and J by 4 bases. Germline CDR1 SGHNT, CDR2 YYREEE (reference sequence). CDR3 protein: CASSTASGEGPDTQYF. The CDR3, as DNA: TGTGCCAGCAGCACGGCTAGCGGGGAGGGTCCAGATACGCAGTATTTT.

The chain couples TRBV30 to TRBJ1-4; weak D call: TRBD1 (5 bases). This CDR3 is 14 amino acids long. Germline loops: CDR1 GTSNPN, CDR2 SVGIG (reference sequence). Trimming removed 2 bases at V and 5 bases at J, with 12 bases between. This CDR3 is CAWSPGTVNEKLFF. The CDR3 DNA reads as TGTGCCTGGAGTCCCGGGACCGTGAATGAAAAACTGTTTTTT.

The CDR3 DNA sequence: TGCGCCAGCAGTGACCGTGGGACAGGGGTAGTTGGGTACAATCAGCCCCAGCATTTT. Protein sequence: CASSDRGTGVVGYNQPQHF. The gene calls are TRBV10-1 and TRBJ1-5; 10 positions match TRBD1. Germline CDR1 is WNHNN and CDR2 is SYGVQD (reference sequence). The V and J ends lost 3 bases and 3 bases, in that order; junction bases with no gene match: 14. There are 19 residues in the CDR3.

The V and J genes are TRBV6-1 and TRBJ2-5; 9 nucleotides match TRBD1. CDR1 and CDR2 from the germline V gene are MNHNS and SASEGT. V was clipped by 7 bases and J by 4 bases; unmatched bases: 10. The CDR3 is made up of 15 amino acids. The DNA of the CDR3 is TGTGCCAGCACGGGGGACAGGGTTTCGGGAGAGACCCAGTACTTC. It translates to CASTGDRVSGETQYF.

The V call is TRBV2, the J call TRBJ2-1; 14 positions match TRBD2. This CDR3 has 18 residues. V trimming: 9 bases; J trimming: 1 base; junction bases outside the gene matches: 11. Germline CDR1 reads SNHLY; CDR2 reads FYNNEI. The CDR3 loop reads CASLAGTSGRESYNEQFF. The CDR3 DNA is TGTGCCAGTCTGGCCGGGACTAGCGGGAGAGAATCCTACAATGAGCAGTTCTTC. The full variable domain, rest sourced from reference TRBV2 and TRBJ2-1, is EPEVTQTPSHQVTQMGQEVILRCVPISNHLYFYWYRQILGQKVEFLVSFYNNEISEKSEIFDDQFSVERPDGSNFTLKIRSTKLEDSAMYFCASLAGTSGRESYNEQFFGPGTRLTVL.

The chain employs TRBV5-1 and TRBJ1-2; D may be TRBD1 (6 bases). Germline CDR1 SGHRS, CDR2 YFSETQ. The CDR3 contains 15 residues. Trimming cost V 0 bases and J 4 bases, with 13 bases left between them. For the CDR3, the DNA is TGCGCCAGCAGCTTGGTCCCGGACAGCTTCTATGGCTACACCTTC. It is translated as CASSLVPDSFYGYTF.

This rearrangement joins TRBV10-1 to TRBJ2-2; D unclear. From germline, CDR1 is WNHNN and CDR2 SYGVQD (reference sequence). The CDR3 runs to 14 residues. With 3 bases removed from V and 1 base from J, the gap between germline ends came to 6 bases. This chain's CDR3 is CASSDIQNTGELFF. DNA for the CDR3: TGCGCCAGCAGTGACATTCAGAACACCGGGGAGCTGTTTTTT.

The chain uses TRBV5-3 and TRBJ1-1; D is ambiguous. TRBV5-3 is placed among ORFs of uncertain function. The CDR3 sequence is 16 residues long. V was cut by 0 bases and J by 2 bases, with 14 bases left in between. The CDR3 here is CARSLEYGARNTEAFF. The CDR3 nucleotides read TGTGCCAGAAGCTTGGAGTATGGAGCTCGAAACACTGAAGCTTTCTTT.

This clone occurred once. J is TRBJ1-4 and V is TRBV7-9, with D unclear. V lost 4 bases and J lost 7, with 16 bases in between. Per the germline V gene, CDR1 is SEHNR and CDR2 is FQNEAQ (reference sequence). The CDR3 is 15 residues long. The DNA for the CDR3 is TGTGCCAGCAGCTCCTTTGTGGACGGAACTGAAAAACTGTTTTTT. It specifies CASSSFVDGTEKLFF.

The CDR3 is CASSLAPTDTGELFF. The CDR3 bases are TGCGCCAGCAGCTTGGCTCCAACGGACACCGGGGAGCTGTTTTTT. The rearrangement links TRBV5-1 to TRBJ2-2, with D unclear. The V end was cut by 0 bases, the J end by 3 bases, with 9 bases between. Germline-derived CDR1 and CDR2 are SGHRS and YFSETQ. The CDR3 sequence is 15 residues long.

The chain has TRBV9 and TRBJ2-3; 8 nucleotides line up with TRBD2. The trim removed 4 bases at V and 2 bases at J, leaving 6 bases unmatched. This CDR3 region has 15 residues. Germline CDR1 reads SGDLS; CDR2 reads YYNGEE. The CDR3 reads CASSRTSSTTDTQYF. The CDR3 bases are TGTGCCAGCAGCCGGACTAGCTCCACCACAGATACGCAGTATTTT.

V and J are TRBV5-4 and TRBJ2-7; D could derive from TRBD1 or TRBD2 (5 bases each). From germline, CDR1 is SGHNT and CDR2 YYREEE (reference sequence). V lost 5 bases and J 0 bases, leaving 15 bases between the germline ends. The length of the CDR3 is 15 residues. The CDR3 nucleotides are TGTGCCAGCAGTCCCGGGACGGCACTCTCCTACGAGCAGTACTTC. Translating it yields CASSPGTALSYEQYF.

V gene TRBV25-1 combines with J gene TRBJ2-3, with TRBD2 identical over 7 bases. The CDR3 covers 16 residues. V shed 3 bases and J 4 bases; nucleotides not matched to a gene: 10. The V gene's germline CDR1 is MGHDK and CDR2 SYGVNS. The CDR3 DNA follows: TGTGCCAGCAGTGATTATTCCGCGGGAGTCGCAGATACGCAGTATTTT. It translates to CASSDYSAGVADTQYF. Full variable domain (remainder filled in from reference TRBV25-1 and TRBJ2-3): EADIYQTPRYLVIGTGKKITLECSQTMGHDKMYWYQQDPGMELHLIHYSYGVNSTEKGDLSSESTVSRIRTEHFPLTLESARPSHTSQYLCASSDYSAGVADTQYFGPGTRLTVL.

J is TRBJ1-2 and V is TRBV6-5; possible D gene TRBD1, 5 bases. CDR3 size: 13 residues. Trimming took 7 bases from V and 0 from J, leaving 9 bases between them. Looked up from germline, CDR1 is MNHEY and CDR2 is SVGAGI. The CDR3 spells CASTRDSNYGYTF. The CDR3 DNA follows: TGTGCCAGCACTCGGGACTCTAACTATGGCTACACCTTC.